A single TCR beta chain is shown here with its context. This entry belongs to a study of blood T cell repertoires in COVID-19. The wider study: Spain, Italy and the United States supplied samples that represented acute and convalescent COVID-19.

In the authors' methods: Amplification with reference gene primers provided the estimates of nucleated cell counts. Repertoires were generated with immunoSEQ multiplex PCR, while TCRdb's copy carries only in-frame clones and drops some. V and J calls and clone size come straight from that table; D and trimming were deduced from the DNA. The data show roughly 320,000 clones, with about 87% seen just once and 6% to 8% held by the top ten. Seattle participants joined during active infection and were tracked over time. This CDR3 is built from 11 residues. The V end was cut by 5 bases, the J end by 8 bases, with 12 bases between. CDR1 and CDR2 from the germline V gene are DFQATT and SNEGSKA (reference sequence).

The V gene is TRBV20-1, the J gene TRBJ1-2; D is unclear. This clonotype was obtained from a woman aged 50 to 65 with COVID-19, enrolled during active disease. Sequencing input: peripheral blood. The CDR3 nucleotides are TGCAGTGCTCCCCAGACTATGGGCTACACCTTC. Residues: CSAPQTMGYTF.